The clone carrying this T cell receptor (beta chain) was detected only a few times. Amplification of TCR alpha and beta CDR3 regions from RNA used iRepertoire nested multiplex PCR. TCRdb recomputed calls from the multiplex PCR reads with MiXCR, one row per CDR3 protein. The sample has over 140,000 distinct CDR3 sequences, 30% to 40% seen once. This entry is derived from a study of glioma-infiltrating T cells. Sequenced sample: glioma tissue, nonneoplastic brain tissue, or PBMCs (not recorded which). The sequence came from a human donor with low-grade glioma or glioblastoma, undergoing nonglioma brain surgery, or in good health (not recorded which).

The CDR3 sequence is CASSQDDGTDTQYF. CDR3 nucleotides: TGCGCCAGCAGCCAAGATGACGGCACAGATACGCAGTATTTT. The chain carries TRBV4-1 and TRBJ2-3; D call uncertain. The V gene's germline CDR1 is MGHRA and CDR2 YSYEKL. The germline V and J ends were trimmed by 0 bases and 1 base, with 5 bases remaining between them. The CDR3 has 14 residues.